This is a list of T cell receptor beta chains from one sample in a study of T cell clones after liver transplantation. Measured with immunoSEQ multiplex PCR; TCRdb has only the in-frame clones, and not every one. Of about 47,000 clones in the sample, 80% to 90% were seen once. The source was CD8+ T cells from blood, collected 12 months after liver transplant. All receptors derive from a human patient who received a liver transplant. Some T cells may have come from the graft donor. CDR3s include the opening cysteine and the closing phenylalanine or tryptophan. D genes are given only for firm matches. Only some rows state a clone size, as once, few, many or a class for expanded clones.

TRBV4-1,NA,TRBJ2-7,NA,TGCGCCAGCAGCCAGTGGCTGGCGGGGGCCCGGTACGAGCAGTACTTC,CASSQWLAGARYEQYF
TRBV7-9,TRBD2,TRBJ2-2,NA,TGTGCCAGCAGCTCTAGACTAGCGGGAACGAACACCGGGGAGCTGTTTTTT,CASSSRLAGTNTGELFF
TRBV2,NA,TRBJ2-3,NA,TGTGCCAGCAGTGAAGAGGTCTATTACACAGATACGCAGTATTTT,CASSEEVYYTDTQYF
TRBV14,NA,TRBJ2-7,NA,TGTGCCAGCAGCCAAGATAATCAGGGAACCGAGCAGTACTTC,CASSQDNQGTEQYF
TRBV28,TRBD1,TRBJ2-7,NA,TGTGCCAGCAGTTTTTACAGGGGAGATTACGAGCAGTACTTC,CASSFYRGDYEQYF
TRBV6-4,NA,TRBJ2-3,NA,TGTGCCAGCAGTGACGGGGAGACTTCTAGCACAGATACGCAGTATTTT,CASSDGETSSTDTQYF
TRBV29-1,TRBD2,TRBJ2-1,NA,TGCAGCGTTGGTGGCGGGAGCTCCTACAATGAGCAGTTCTTC,CSVGGGSSYNEQFF
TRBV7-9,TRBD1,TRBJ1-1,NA,TGTGCCAGCAGGACAGGGTACACTGAAGCTTTCTTT,CASRTGYTEAFF
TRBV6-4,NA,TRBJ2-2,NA,TGTGCCAGCAGTGACTCGGTCACCGGGGAGCTGTTTTTT,CASSDSVTGELFF
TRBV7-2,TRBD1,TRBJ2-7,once,TGTGCCAGCAGGGATGGGACAGGGGGCCCCTACGAGCAGTACTTC,CASRDGTGGPYEQYF
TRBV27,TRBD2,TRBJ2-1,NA,TGTGCCAGCAATCCGGGAGGGCCCCACAATGAGCAGTTCTTC,CASNPGGPHNEQFF
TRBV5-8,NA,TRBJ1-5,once,TGTGCCAGCAGCTCTCCCAATCAGCCCCAGCATTTT,CASSSPNQPQHF
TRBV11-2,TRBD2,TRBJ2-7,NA,TGTGCCAGCAGCCCCTTCCCACTAGCGGAGCCTTACGAGCAGTACTTC,CASSPFPLAEPYEQYF
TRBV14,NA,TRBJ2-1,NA,TGTGCCAGCAGCCAAGGGCGCTCCTACAATGAGCAGTTCTTC,CASSQGRSYNEQFF
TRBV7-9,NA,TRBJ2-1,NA,TGTGCCAGCAGCACCTCCGACGGGTCCTCCTACAATGAGCAGTTCTTC,CASSTSDGSSYNEQFF
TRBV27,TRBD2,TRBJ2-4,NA,TGTGCCAGCAGTTCCCTAGCGGGAGTAGACAAAAACATTCAGTACTTC,CASSSLAGVDKNIQYF
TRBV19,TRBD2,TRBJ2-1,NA,TGTGCCAGTACCAGACTAGCATTAGACAATGAGCAGTTCTTC,CASTRLALDNEQFF
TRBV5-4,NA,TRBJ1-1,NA,TGTGCCAGCAGCTTCAGGCGTTCCACTGAAGCTTTCTTT,CASSFRRSTEAFF
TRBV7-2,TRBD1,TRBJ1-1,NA,TGTGCCAGCAGCTTAGAGGCCTTGGCAGGGGGCGACCCTGAAGCTTTCTTT,CASSLEALAGGDPEAFF
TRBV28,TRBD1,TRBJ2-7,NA,TGTGCCAGCAGTTCTTACAGGGGCCCGCGCGAGCAGTACTTC,CASSSYRGPREQYF